Listed below are T cell receptor beta chains from one sample, sequenced in a study of molecular identifiers for immune sequencing clone quantification. TCRdb re-called the PCR reads with MiXCR, one entry per CDR3 protein. The sample has fewer than 350,000 distinct CDR3 sequences; about 20% are singletons. The sample taken for sequencing was naive CD8+ T cells from blood, with Jurkat cell RNA spiked in. These TCRs come from a human donor in good health. Some libraries in this study had Jurkat cell RNA spiked in. Each CDR3 is given with its conserved first and last residue. The order of the fields is V gene, J gene, CDR3 protein.

TRBV30	TRBJ2-2	CAWNSGPGELFF
TRBV11-3	TRBJ2-6	CASSLTTGPGANVLTF
TRBV9	TRBJ1-1	CASSEGGGSNTEAFF
TRBV27	TRBJ1-5	CASSLYDIRTDSNQPQHF
TRBV7-2	TRBJ1-5	CASSLGSLGNQPQHF
TRBV13	TRBJ1-1	CASSLGQQNTEAFF
TRBV6-6	TRBJ1-5	CASALGGNQPQHF
TRBV28	TRBJ2-7	CASSLLTGVYEQYF
TRBV10-1	TRBJ2-7	CASSGMGNGEQYF
TRBV4-3	TRBJ2-3	CASSQDELAGVPDTQYF
TRBV4-3	TRBJ2-7	CASSQEKSDSHEQYF
TRBV2	TRBJ2-3	CASTLAGHTDTQYF
TRBV27	TRBJ1-5	CASSLTGEPLQPQHF
TRBV6-2/TRBV6-3	TRBJ2-7	CASSPKGPYEQYF
TRBV9	TRBJ2-1	CASSVDYIKGNEQFF
TRBV19	TRBJ1-5	CASSMGSNQPQHF
TRBV21-1	TRBJ1-1	CASSKGQGTGTEAFF
TRBV7-9	TRBJ1-1	CASSTTGEAFF
TRBV7-2	TRBJ2-3	CASSREGMNTQYF
TRBV20-1	TRBJ2-3	CSARNRDFSSPDTQYF
TRBV4-1	TRBJ2-2	CASSQGQGIGELFF
TRBV27	TRBJ2-7	CASRRGRGDREQYF
TRBV20-1	TRBJ2-7	CSARAEPYEQYF
TRBV7-2	TRBJ2-3	CASSVFADTQYF